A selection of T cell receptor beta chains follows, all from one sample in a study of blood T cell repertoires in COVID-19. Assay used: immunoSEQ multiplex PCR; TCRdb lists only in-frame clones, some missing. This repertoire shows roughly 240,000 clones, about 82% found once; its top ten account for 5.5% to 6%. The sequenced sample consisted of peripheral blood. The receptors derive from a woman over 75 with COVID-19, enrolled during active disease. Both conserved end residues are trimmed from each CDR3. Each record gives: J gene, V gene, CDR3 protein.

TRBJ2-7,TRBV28,ATEPTDLTYEQY
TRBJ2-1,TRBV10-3,AISGGGNEQF
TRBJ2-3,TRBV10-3,AISRLAGGSDTQY
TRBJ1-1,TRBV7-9,ASSLEDIGWG
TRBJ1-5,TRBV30,AWSPKGNQPQH
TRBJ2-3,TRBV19,ASSIGAPGGTDTQY
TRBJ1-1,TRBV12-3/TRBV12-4,ASSLREDTEAF
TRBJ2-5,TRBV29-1,SATPNQETQY
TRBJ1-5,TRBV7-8,ASSLATGGSNQPQH
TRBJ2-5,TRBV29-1,SVDAGDSQETQY
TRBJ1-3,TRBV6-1,ASSENPRLSGNTIY
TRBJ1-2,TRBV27,ASSPITTAAVGGYT
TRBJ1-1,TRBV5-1,ASSLGDRGNLNTEAF
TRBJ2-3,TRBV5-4,ASSLDALSSGHTDTQY
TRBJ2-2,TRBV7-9,ASRRGQINTGELF
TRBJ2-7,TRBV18,ASSRAESYEQY
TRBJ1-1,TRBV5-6,ASSFTGQGVTEAF
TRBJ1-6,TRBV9,ASSAGTGSANSPLH
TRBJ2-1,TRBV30,AWSVGGQFNEQF
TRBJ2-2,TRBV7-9,ASSRGTGSNTGELF
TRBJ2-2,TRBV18,ASSRTEGTGELF
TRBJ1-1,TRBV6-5,ASAQGNTEAF
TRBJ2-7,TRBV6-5,ASSEGTAYEQY